This is a list of T cell receptor beta chains from one sample in a study of technical replicates of blood from several donors. The data were produced by immunoSEQ multiplex PCR, yet TCRdb's version contains in-frame clones alone and is incomplete. Of more than 65,000 clones in the sample, around 97% were seen once. What was sequenced was T cells isolated from PBMCs. The origin of the receptors is a human donor in good health. CDR3s include the opening cysteine and the closing phenylalanine or tryptophan. The order of the fields is V gene, clone size, D gene, J gene, CDR3 protein, CDR3 DNA. A D gene is named only where the DNA matches it firmly. Size tells how often a clone was seen (once, few, many) or the class of an expanded clone, and some rows leave it out.

>TRBV7-8|NA|NA|TRBJ1-1
CASSPIIQGGVGAFF
TGTGCCAGCAGCCCCATAATACAGGGCGGTGTGGGAGCTTTCTTT
>TRBV7-9|NA|TRBD2|TRBJ2-6
CASSLGGPGANVLTF
TGTGCCAGCAGCTTGGGAGGGCCTGGGGCCAACGTCCTGACTTTC
>TRBV19|NA|NA|TRBJ1-1
CASSIGVFTEAFF
TGTGCCAGTAGTATAGGAGTGTTCACTGAAGCTTTCTTT
>TRBV6-5|NA|NA|TRBJ1-1
CASSYSPGGSEAFF
TGTGCCAGCAGTTACTCGCCTGGGGGCTCTGAAGCTTTCTTT
>TRBV7-9|NA|NA|TRBJ2-7
CASSHPEHESYEQYF
TGTGCCAGCAGCCATCCAGAACACGAATCCTACGAGCAGTACTTC
>TRBV6-6|NA|NA|TRBJ2-7
CASYGGTISYEQYF
TGTGCCAGCTATGGCGGCACTATCTCCTACGAGCAGTACTTC
>TRBV7-9|NA|NA|TRBJ2-7
CASSMGGFGYEQYF
TGTGCCAGCAGCATGGGAGGATTCGGATACGAGCAGTACTTC
>TRBV9|NA|NA|TRBJ2-1
CASSVQTPYNEQFF
TGTGCCAGCAGCGTACAGACTCCTTACAATGAGCAGTTCTTC
>TRBV6-1|NA|NA|TRBJ1-2
CASSEREIYGYTF
TGTGCCAGCAGTGAAAGGGAGATCTATGGCTACACCTTC
>TRBV5-1|once|TRBD1|TRBJ1-1
CASSAVGDRRTEAFF
TGCGCCAGCAGCGCAGTTGGGGACAGGAGGACTGAAGCTTTCTTT
>TRBV19|NA|TRBD2|TRBJ2-2
CASSISGRVVTGELFF
TGTGCCAGTAGTATTAGCGGGAGAGTGGTCACCGGGGAGCTGTTTTTT
>TRBV18|NA|NA|TRBJ2-7
CASSPSWAVSSYEQYF
TGTGCCAGCTCACCATCTTGGGCCGTGAGCTCCTACGAGCAGTACTTC
>TRBV19|NA|NA|TRBJ1-5
CASSSYPGINQPQHF
TGTGCCAGTAGTTCCTACCCAGGTATCAATCAGCCCCAGCATTTT
>TRBV6-6|once|NA|TRBJ1-5
CASSPGLRTGPQHF
TGTGCCAGCAGTCCGGGACTGAGGACCGGGCCCCAGCATTTT
>TRBV9|NA|TRBD1|TRBJ2-3
CASSVNWGGQGVTHTQYF
TGTGCCAGCAGCGTAAATTGGGGTGGACAGGGGGTGACTCATACGCAGTATTTT
>TRBV5-6|NA|TRBD1|TRBJ2-5
CASSPRQGAGETQYF
TGTGCCAGCAGCCCTAGACAGGGGGCTGGGGAGACCCAGTACTTC
>TRBV5-1|NA|NA|TRBJ2-7
CASSLGRGNVYEQYF
TGCGCCAGCAGCTTGGGCAGGGGAAATGTATACGAGCAGTACTTC
>TRBV6-6|NA|NA|TRBJ2-7
CASSARTAFTHEQYF
TGTGCCAGCAGCGCGAGGACAGCCTTTACCCACGAGCAGTACTTC
>TRBV7-2|NA|TRBD2|TRBJ2-1
CASSQLPLAGVYNEQFF
TGTGCCAGCAGCCAACTCCCACTAGCGGGAGTTTACAATGAGCAGTTCTTC
>TRBV28|NA|NA|TRBJ1-1
CASSRSGDTEAFF
TGTGCCAGCAGTCGTTCCGGGGACACTGAAGCTTTCTTT
>TRBV27|NA|TRBD2|TRBJ2-1
CASSQWATSGSFNEQFF
TGTGCCAGCAGTCAGTGGGCGACTAGCGGGAGCTTCAATGAGCAGTTCTTC
>TRBV9|NA|TRBD2|TRBJ2-7
CASSPGTSGYSYEQYF
TGTGCCAGCAGCCCTGGGACTAGCGGATACTCCTACGAGCAGTACTTC
>TRBV29-1|NA|NA|TRBJ1-1
CSVGGVNTEAFF
TGCAGCGTTGGGGGCGTGAACACTGAAGCTTTCTTT
>TRBV29-1|NA|NA|TRBJ1-3
CSALNPRYSGNTIYF
TGCAGCGCCCTAAACCCACGGTACTCTGGAAACACCATATATTTT
>TRBV7-8|NA|TRBD1|TRBJ1-1
CASSLELGQGRGMNTEAFF
TGTGCCAGCAGCTTAGAACTAGGACAGGGGCGAGGCATGAACACTGAAGCTTTCTTT
>TRBV11-3|NA|NA|TRBJ2-5
CASSLSPGEETQYF
TGTGCCAGCAGCTTATCACCAGGGGAAGAGACCCAGTACTTC
>TRBV2|NA|NA|TRBJ1-2
CASRGGDGYTF
TGTGCCAGCAGAGGAGGTGATGGCTACACCTTC
>TRBV6-5|NA|NA|TRBJ1-1
CASSPRPGTEAFF
TGTGCCAGCAGCCCACGGCCCGGGACTGAAGCTTTCTTT
>TRBV4-3|NA|NA|TRBJ1-5
CASSQEGGNQPQHF
TGCGCCAGCAGCCAAGAGGGGGGAAATCAGCCCCAGCATTTT
>TRBV27|NA|NA|TRBJ2-1
CASSPLWEGAYNEQFF
TGTGCCAGCAGTCCCTTGTGGGAGGGGGCCTACAATGAGCAGTTCTTC
>TRBV5-4|NA|NA|TRBJ2-7
CASSLEQGYEQYF
TGTGCCAGCAGCTTGGAGCAGGGTTACGAGCAGTACTTC
>TRBV30|NA|NA|TRBJ2-5
CAHTPMQETQYF
TGTGCTCATACCCCTATGCAAGAGACCCAGTACTTC
>TRBV18|NA|NA|TRBJ2-5
CASSPPGGTQYF
TGTGCCAGCTCACCACCGGGAGGGACCCAGTACTTC
>TRBV6-6|NA|TRBD1|TRBJ1-2
CASSYHGTGEEGYTF
TGTGCCAGCAGTTACCACGGGACAGGGGAAGAGGGCTACACCTTC
>TRBV11-3|NA|TRBD2|TRBJ2-7
CASSSISGLVTYEQYF
TGTGCCAGCAGCTCGATCTCCGGACTAGTTACCTACGAGCAGTACTTC
>TRBV5-6|NA|TRBD1|TRBJ1-2
CASSPKLQGAVYGYTF
TGTGCCAGCAGCCCCAAACTTCAGGGGGCGGTCTATGGCTACACCTTC
>TRBV11-3|NA|NA|TRBJ1-3
CASSSTRSGNTIYF
TGTGCCAGCAGCTCGACTCGTTCTGGAAACACCATATATTTT
>TRBV13|NA|NA|TRBJ2-7
CASSPTYEQYF
TGTGCCAGCAGCCCTACCTACGAGCAGTACTTC
>TRBV19|NA|TRBD1|TRBJ2-3
CASRLGQGLTDTQYF
TGTGCCAGTAGGCTCGGACAGGGACTCACAGATACGCAGTATTTT
>TRBV11-3|NA|NA|TRBJ2-3
CASSLSLAPDTQYF
TGTGCCAGCAGCTTATCCCTAGCACCAGATACGCAGTATTTT